Listed here are 27 T cell receptor beta chains from one sample, sequenced in a study of beta chain features in type 1 diabetes (dated by TCRdb to about 2018). Study-wide findings and limitations: In all four CD4+ subsets, TCRB CDR3 length was moderately but significantly shorter in type 1 diabetes patients.

The library was generated by the immunoSEQ multiplex PCR assay. The entire amount of isolated RNA was reverse transcribed using the High Capacity cDNA Reverse Transcription Kit, so the sequenced TCRB transcripts were expressed ones. What TCRdb holds here is the immuneACCESS table cut down to in-frame rearrangements. Part of the clones is not present; checked against another copy, under half of the missing clones reflect an unresolved V gene, and the others are unexplained. The sample table shows 250,000 to 300,000 clones, and roughly an eighth are seen once. The ten largest account for 0.017% of the sample. For these TCRs, the target antigens are not known. Sequencing was performed on naive CD4+ T cells from blood. What the cell subset or site label conveys for this sample: true naive CD4+ T cells. These receptors were collected from a man younger than 40 with type 1 diabetes.

This clone was picked up a small number of times. The gene calls are TRBV2 and TRBJ1-2, with a weak D call TRBD1 (6 bases). The V end lost 4 bases, the J end lost 12 bases, and 15 bases lay between the germline ends. CDR1 is SNHLY and CDR2 is FYNNEI in the germline V gene. This CDR3 is built from 12 residues. The CDR3 protein is CASSVGTPLNTF. The CDR3 region has the DNA TGTGCCAGCAGTGTTGGGACACCCCTCAACACCTTC.

The chain couples TRBV18 to TRBJ1-5; 8 bases align to TRBD1. V lost 5 bases, J lost 4 bases, and 7 bases stayed unmatched. The length of the CDR3 is 15 residues. Germline-derived CDR1 and CDR2 are KGHSH and LQKENI. The CDR3 DNA reads TGTGCCAGCTCAACTGGGACAGGAGGTAATCAGCCCCAGCATTTT. Protein product: CASSTGTGGNQPQHF. Supplemented by reference TRBV18 and TRBJ1-5, the full variable domain reads NAGVMQNPRHLVRRRGQEARLRCSPMKGHSHVYWYRQLPEEGLKFMVYLQKENIIDESGMPKERFSAEFPKEGPSILRIQQVVRGDSAAYFCASSTGTGGNQPQHFGDGTRLSIL.

In this sample, this clone turned up a few times. The chain joins TRBV6-1 to TRBJ1-5, with TRBD1 matching over 7 bases. Germline V lookup: CDR1 MNHNS, CDR2 SASEGT. J was trimmed by 4 bases and V by 7 bases; bases with no gene match: 4. This CDR3 has 13 amino acids. The CDR3 nucleotides read TGTGCCAGCATTGGGACAGCAAATCAGCCCCAGCATTTT. Amino acid sequence: CASIGTANQPQHF.

This clone turned up a few times. The chain uses TRBV5-6 and TRBJ2-6; TRBD1 matches at 8 bases. Unmatched junction bases numbered 6, after V lost 3 bases and J lost 1 base. The CDR3 is 17 amino acids. Germline CDR1 reads SGHDT; CDR2 reads YYEEEE. The CDR3 DNA is TGTGCCAGCAGCTACAGGGGGTGGGGTTCTGGGGCCAACGTCCTGACTTTC. It is translated as CASSYRGWGSGANVLTF.

The chain combines TRBV4-1 with TRBJ2-6, with D perhaps TRBD1 (5 bases). The ends were cut back, 1 base at V and 4 bases at J, with 14 bases in the middle. Germline lookup yields CDR1 MGHRA and CDR2 YSYEKL. This CDR3 has 17 amino acids. The CDR3 region is CASSQGFRVSGANVLTF. Written as DNA, the CDR3 is TGCGCCAGCAGCCAAGGATTCAGGGTCTCCGGGGCCAACGTCCTGACTTTC.

The rearrangement joins TRBV19 to TRBJ1-5; weak D call: TRBD1 (5 bases). Germline CDR1 is LNHDA and CDR2 is SQIVND (reference sequence). The V end lost 1 base, the J end lost 1 base, and 8 bases lay between the germline ends. This CDR3 has 15 amino acids. DNA of the CDR3: TGTGCCAGTAGTATAGGGTCAGGGAGCAATCAGCCCCAGCATTTT. The encoded protein is CASSIGSGSNQPQHF.

Details on this clone: This same CDR3 is encoded by further DNA sequences in the sample. The rearrangement uses TRBV5-1 and TRBJ2-3; unclear D gene. CDR1 is SGHRS and CDR2 is YFSETQ in the germline V gene. Trimming shortened V by 0 bases and J by 0 bases, and 5 bases separated the two germline ends. CDR3 length: 14 amino acids. In DNA form, the CDR3 reads TGCGCCAGCAGCTTGGCTACGAGCACAGATACGCAGTATTTT. Protein product: CASSLATSTDTQYF.

The J gene is TRBJ1-2, the V gene TRBV5-1, with D maybe TRBD1 (6 bases). CDR3 size: 13 residues. The germline CDR1 and CDR2 sequences are SGHRS and YFSETQ. Trimming stripped 0 bases from V and 11 bases from J, with 14 bases between. CDR3 region: CASSLAGDIRYTF. CDR3 DNA: TGCGCCAGCAGCTTGGCAGGGGACATCAGATACACCTTC.

V is TRBV5-1 and J is TRBJ2-6, with TRBD1 identical over 7 bases. Germline V CDR1 and CDR2: SGHRS, YFSETQ. CDR3 length: 16 amino acids. J gave up 4 bases and V 4 bases, and 8 bases lay outside the gene matches. The CDR3 DNA follows: TGCGCCAGCAGCGGATCTCCGGGACAGGGGGCCAACGTCCTGACTTTC. Translating it yields CASSGSPGQGANVLTF.

This clone was observed a few times. The V call is TRBV4-2, the J call TRBJ2-5; TRBD1 matches at 7 bases. Per germline, CDR1 LGHNA and CDR2 YNFKEQ. V lost 2 bases to trimming and J lost 1 base; unmatched junction nucleotides: 7. The CDR3 runs to 16 residues. CDR3 in DNA: TGTGCCAGCAGCCAAATTCGACAGGGAAGCCAAGAGACCCAGTACTTC. It specifies CASSQIRQGSQETQYF.

This clone was observed a handful of times. CDR3 in amino acids: CASSQDPPLAGGPETQYF. As DNA, the CDR3 is TGCGCCAGCAGCCAAGATCCCCCACTAGCGGGAGGGCCAGAGACCCAGTACTTC. The chain links TRBV4-3 to TRBJ2-5; 13 bases agree with TRBD2. After removal of 0 bases from V and 4 bases from J, the junction contained 8 bases not matched to a gene. This CDR3 has 18 residues. CDR1 and CDR2 (germline): LGHNA, YSLEER.

The gene calls are TRBV6-5 and TRBJ2-3; maybe TRBD2 (6 bases). Germline V gene sequence: CDR1 MNHEY, CDR2 SVGAGI. Deletions cut 4 bases from V and 4 bases from J, with 15 bases between. The CDR3 runs to 15 residues. CDR3: CASSSASASPDTQYF. As DNA, the CDR3 is TGTGCCAGCAGTTCCGCTAGCGCGTCGCCAGATACGCAGTATTTT.

V gene TRBV2 combines with J gene TRBJ2-5; 7 bases fit TRBD1. The CDR3 is 14 residues long. Per germline, CDR1 SNHLY and CDR2 FYNNEI. Trimming removed 7 bases from V and 1 base from J; junction bases left unmatched: 6. The CDR3, as DNA: TGTGCCAGCACAGACCGGGACAGCCAAGAGACCCAGTACTTC. Translation gives CASTDRDSQETQYF.

In its sample, this clone was seen a few times. The V call is TRBV28, the J call TRBJ2-7; no clear D gene. CDR3 size: 14 residues. Trimming removed 5 bases at V and 2 bases at J, with 13 bases between. Germline-derived CDR1 and CDR2 are MDHEN and SYDVKM. The CDR3 sequence: CASSPPMSPYEQYF. In DNA, the CDR3 is TGTGCCAGCAGTCCCCCTATGTCCCCCTACGAGCAGTACTTC.

The chain recombines TRBV10-3 with TRBJ2-1; 12 bases are a match to TRBD1. Germline loops: CDR1 ENHRY, CDR2 SYGVKD. This CDR3 spans 15 amino acids. V was pared by 5 bases and J by 10 bases, with 9 bases of the junction left unmatched. The CDR3 here is CAISSGGQGAGEQFF. The DNA of the CDR3 is TGTGCCATCAGTTCCGGGGGACAGGGGGCAGGAGAGCAGTTCTTC.

This clone was detected a few times. V usage is TRBV5-1 and J usage is TRBJ2-1; 7 nucleotides line up with TRBD1. Looked up from germline, CDR1 is SGHRS and CDR2 is YFSETQ. CDR3 length: 15 amino acids. Trimming cost V 4 bases and J 7 bases; bases outside gene matches: 11. In nucleotides, the CDR3 is TGCGCCAGCAGCCCGACAGGGCTGGAGTGGAATGAGCAGTTCTTC. Protein product: CASSPTGLEWNEQFF.

This clone was seen a handful of times. The rearrangement uses TRBV9 and TRBJ2-3; D is possibly TRBD2 (5 bases). Trimming took 0 bases from V and 4 from J, leaving 12 bases between them. The germline V gene encodes CDR1 SGDLS and CDR2 YYNGEE. The CDR3 is 15 residues long. The CDR3 nucleotides are TGTGCCAGCAGCGTAGAGCGGAGAGAGGCAGATACGCAGTATTTT. Its translation is CASSVERREADTQYF.

This clone occurred a few times. The chain employs TRBV5-5 and TRBJ2-2; 13 nucleotides line up with TRBD2. The CDR3 runs to 15 residues. V was clipped by 7 bases and J by 5 bases; unmatched bases: 5. CDR1 is SGHKS, CDR2 YYEKEE, per germline (reference sequence). For the CDR3, the DNA is TGTGCCAGCGGGACTAGCGGGGTCCTGACCGGGGAGCTGTTTTTT. It encodes CASGTSGVLTGELFF.

The chain uses TRBV5-1 and TRBJ2-2; TRBD1 agrees at 9 bases. This CDR3 spans 16 amino acids. Germline assignment: CDR1 SGHRS and CDR2 YFSETQ. The junction had 4 bases not matched to a gene; V was cut back by 0 bases and J by 4 bases. CDR3 residues: CASSLEQGAGTGELFF. The CDR3 DNA reads as TGCGCCAGCAGCTTGGAACAGGGGGCTGGCACCGGGGAGCTGTTTTTT.

In this sample, this clone turned up a few times. The chain is built from TRBV4-3 and TRBJ2-7, with D perhaps TRBD1 (6 bases). V lost 4 bases and J lost 3, with 28 bases in between. Germline loops: CDR1 LGHNA, CDR2 YSLEER. This CDR3 is built from 19 residues. The CDR3 DNA sequence: TGCGCCAGCAGCCGGACAATAAGGCCAGGGGTCGACGCAGGCTACGAGCAGTACTTC. Amino acids: CASSRTIRPGVDAGYEQYF.

The genes are TRBV30 and TRBJ2-5, with 7 nucleotides matching TRBD2. Trimming cost V 5 bases and J 1 base; bases outside gene matches: 4. The CDR3 has 13 residues. CDR1 and CDR2 (germline): GTSNPN, SVGIG (reference sequence). The CDR3 here is CAWAGTTQETQYF. The CDR3 coding sequence is TGTGCCTGGGCGGGGACTACCCAAGAGACCCAGTACTTC.

This clone showed up just once. This rearrangement joins TRBV18 to TRBJ1-5; D not resolved. The V gene's germline CDR1 is KGHSH and CDR2 LQKENI. The CDR3 has 13 amino acids. V was pared by 3 bases and J by 5 bases, with 8 bases between. The CDR3 here is CASSPRRDQPQHF. The CDR3 region has the DNA TGTGCCAGCTCACCCCGCCGGGATCAGCCCCAGCATTTT.

This clone occurred a few times. The rearrangement joins TRBV4-3 to TRBJ2-2, with 8 nucleotides matching TRBD2. CDR3 length equals 18 residues. Per germline, CDR1 LGHNA and CDR2 YSLEER. V gave up 0 bases and J gave up 2 bases; unmatched junction bases: 8. The CDR3 region is CASSQEGLAGLNTGELFF. The CDR3 bases are TGCGCCAGCAGCCAAGAAGGGCTAGCGGGCCTCAACACCGGGGAGCTGTTTTTT.

V is TRBV5-4 and J is TRBJ2-2, with 12 bases aligning to TRBD2. The CDR3 spans 15 residues. Germline V gene data show CDR1 as SGHNT and CDR2 as YYREEE (reference sequence). Unmatched junction bases numbered 6, after V lost 6 bases and J lost 6 bases. The CDR3 DNA follows: TGTGCCAGCACTCGACTAGCGGGAGTGGCCGGGGAGCTGTTTTTT. Encoded protein: CASTRLAGVAGELFF.

Only a few counts were recorded for this clone. The chain uses TRBV7-6 and TRBJ2-1; 9 bases are a match to TRBD2. From germline, CDR1 is SGHVS and CDR2 FNYEAQ. Trimming cost V 5 bases and J 5 bases; bases outside gene matches: 7. The CDR3 runs to 15 residues. The CDR3 DNA is TGTGCCAGCAGCCGGGGAGTAGCGGGAGACAATGAGCAGTTCTTC. It is translated as CASSRGVAGDNEQFF.

In nucleotides, the CDR3 is TGTGCCAGCAGTCCAACCCCTACTAGCGCGCGGGAGCTGTTTTTT. It encodes CASSPTPTSARELFF. V gene TRBV6-5 combines with J gene TRBJ2-2; 7 nucleotides line up with TRBD2. CDR1 MNHEY and CDR2 SVGAGI come from the germline V gene. The junction had 12 bases not matched to a gene; V was cut back by 5 bases and J by 9 bases. The CDR3 totals 15 residues.

The rearrangement joins TRBV13 to TRBJ1-2; 7 positions agree with TRBD1. Germline V gene data show CDR1 as PRHDT and CDR2 as FYEKMQ (reference sequence). Trimming at V came to 5 bases and at J to 3 bases, leaving 6 bases not matched to a gene. CDR3 length: 14 amino acids. The CDR3 is CASSQEGTDYGYTF. CDR3 coding DNA: TGTGCCAGCAGCCAAGAGGGGACAGACTATGGCTACACCTTC. The whole variable domain, filled in from reference TRBV13 and TRBJ1-2, reads AAGVIQSPRHLIKEKRETATLKCYPIPRHDTVYWYQQGPGQDPQFLISFYEKMQSDKGSIPDRFSAQQFSDYHSELNMSSLELGDSALYFCASSQEGTDYGYTFGSGTRLTVV.